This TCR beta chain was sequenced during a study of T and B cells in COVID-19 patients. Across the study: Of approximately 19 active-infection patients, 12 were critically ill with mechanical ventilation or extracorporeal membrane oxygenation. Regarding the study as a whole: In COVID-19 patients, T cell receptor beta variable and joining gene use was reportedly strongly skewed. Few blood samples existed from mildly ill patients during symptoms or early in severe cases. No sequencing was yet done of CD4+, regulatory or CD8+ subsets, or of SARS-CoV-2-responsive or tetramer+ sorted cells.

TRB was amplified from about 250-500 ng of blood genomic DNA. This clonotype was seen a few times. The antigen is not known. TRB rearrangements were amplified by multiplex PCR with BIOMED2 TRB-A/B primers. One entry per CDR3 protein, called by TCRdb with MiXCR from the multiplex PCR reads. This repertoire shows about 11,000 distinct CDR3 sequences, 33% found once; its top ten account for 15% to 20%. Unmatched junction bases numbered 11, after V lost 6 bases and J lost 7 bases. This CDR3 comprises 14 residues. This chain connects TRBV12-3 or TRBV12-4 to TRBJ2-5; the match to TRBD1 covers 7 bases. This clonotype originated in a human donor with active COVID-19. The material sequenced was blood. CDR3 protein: CASRLTGALATQYF. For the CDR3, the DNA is TGTGCCAGCAGGCTCACAGGGGCCCTGGCGACCCAGTACTTC.